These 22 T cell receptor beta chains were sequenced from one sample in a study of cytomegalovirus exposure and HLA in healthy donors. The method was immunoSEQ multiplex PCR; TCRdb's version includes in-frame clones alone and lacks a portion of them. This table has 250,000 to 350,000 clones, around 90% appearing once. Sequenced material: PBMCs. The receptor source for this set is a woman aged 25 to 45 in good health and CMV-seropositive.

CDR3 in amino acids: CAALRDSFDYGYTF. The CDR3 DNA follows: TGTGCCGCCCTTCGGGACAGTTTCGACTATGGCTACACCTTC. The chain couples TRBV7-9 to TRBJ1-2; 7 bases line up with TRBD1. Germline assignment: CDR1 SEHNR and CDR2 FQNEAQ (reference sequence). The CDR3 sequence is 14 residues long. V shed 11 bases and J 3 bases; nucleotides not matched to a gene: 12.

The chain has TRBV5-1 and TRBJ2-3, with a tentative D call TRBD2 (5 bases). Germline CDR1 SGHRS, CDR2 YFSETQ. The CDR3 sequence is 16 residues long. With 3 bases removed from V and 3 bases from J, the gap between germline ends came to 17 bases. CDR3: CASSSGGGFGTDTQYF. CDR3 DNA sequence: TGCGCCAGCAGCTCTGGAGGTGGGTTTGGGACAGATACGCAGTATTTT.

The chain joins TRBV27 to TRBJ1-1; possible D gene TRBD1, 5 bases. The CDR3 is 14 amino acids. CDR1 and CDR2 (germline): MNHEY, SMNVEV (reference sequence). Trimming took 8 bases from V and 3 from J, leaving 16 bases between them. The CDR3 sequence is CASLTRGLDTEAFF. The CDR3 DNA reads TGTGCCAGCCTCACCCGGGGGTTGGACACTGAAGCTTTCTTT.

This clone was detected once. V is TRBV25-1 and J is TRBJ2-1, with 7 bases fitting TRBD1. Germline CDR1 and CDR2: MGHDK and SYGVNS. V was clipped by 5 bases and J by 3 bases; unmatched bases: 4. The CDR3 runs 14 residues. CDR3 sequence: CASSQRTGYNEQFF. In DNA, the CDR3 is TGTGCCAGCAGTCAACGGACAGGCTACAATGAGCAGTTCTTC.

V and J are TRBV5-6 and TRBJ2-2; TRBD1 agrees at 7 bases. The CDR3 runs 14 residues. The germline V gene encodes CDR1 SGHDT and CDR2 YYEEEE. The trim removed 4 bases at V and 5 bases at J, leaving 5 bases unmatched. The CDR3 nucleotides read TGTGCCAGCAGCCAAGGGACAGATACCGGGGAGCTGTTTTTT. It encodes CASSQGTDTGELFF.

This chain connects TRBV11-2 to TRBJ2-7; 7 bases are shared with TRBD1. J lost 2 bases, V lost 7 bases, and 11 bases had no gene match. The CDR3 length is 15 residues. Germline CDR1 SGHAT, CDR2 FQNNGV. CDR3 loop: CASKPVRGQAYEQYF. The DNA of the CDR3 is TGTGCCAGCAAGCCCGTGAGAGGACAGGCCTACGAGCAGTACTTC.

This CDR3 reads CASSLWAGDNEQFF. CDR3 coding DNA: TGTGCCAGCAGTTTATGGGCAGGGGACAATGAGCAGTTCTTC. This chain connects TRBV27 to TRBJ2-1; D might be TRBD1 (6 bases). Germline-derived CDR1 and CDR2 are MNHEY and SMNVEV (reference sequence). The CDR3 is made up of 14 amino acids. V gave up 1 base and J gave up 5 bases, with 9 bases separating them.

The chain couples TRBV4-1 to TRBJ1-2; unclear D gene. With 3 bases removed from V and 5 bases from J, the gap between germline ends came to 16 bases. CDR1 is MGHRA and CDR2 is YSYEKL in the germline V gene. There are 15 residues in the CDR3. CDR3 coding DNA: TGCGCCAGCAGCCATCGGAGGGAGAGGTTATATGGCTACACCTTC. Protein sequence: CASSHRRERLYGYTF.

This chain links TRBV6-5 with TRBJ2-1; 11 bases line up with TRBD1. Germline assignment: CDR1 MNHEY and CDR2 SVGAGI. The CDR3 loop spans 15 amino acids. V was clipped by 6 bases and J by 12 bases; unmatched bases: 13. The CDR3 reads CASRLTGQGAEGQFF. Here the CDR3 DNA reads TGTGCCAGCAGATTAACTGGACAGGGGGCCGAGGGGCAGTTCTTC.

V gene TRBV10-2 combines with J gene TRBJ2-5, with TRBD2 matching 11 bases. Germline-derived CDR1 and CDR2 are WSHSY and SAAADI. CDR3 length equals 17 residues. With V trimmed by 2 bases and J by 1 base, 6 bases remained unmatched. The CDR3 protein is CASSEERGLAGQETQYF. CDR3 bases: TGCGCCAGCAGTGAGGAGCGCGGACTAGCGGGCCAAGAGACCCAGTACTTC.

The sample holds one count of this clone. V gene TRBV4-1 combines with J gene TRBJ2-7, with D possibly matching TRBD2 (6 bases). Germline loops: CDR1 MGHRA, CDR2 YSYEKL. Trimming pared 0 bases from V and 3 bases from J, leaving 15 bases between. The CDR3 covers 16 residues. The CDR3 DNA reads TGCGCCAGCAGCCAAGAAGGCGGGGCGTTAAACTACGAGCAGTACTTC. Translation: CASSQEGGALNYEQYF.

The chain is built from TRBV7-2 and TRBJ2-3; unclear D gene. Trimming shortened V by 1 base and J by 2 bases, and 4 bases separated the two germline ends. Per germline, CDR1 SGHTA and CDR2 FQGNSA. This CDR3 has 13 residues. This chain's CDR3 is CASSLGHTDTQYF. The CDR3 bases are TGTGCCAGCAGCTTAGGACACACAGATACGCAGTATTTT. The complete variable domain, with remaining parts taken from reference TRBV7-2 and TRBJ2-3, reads GAGVSQSPSNKVTEKGKDVELRCDPISGHTALYWYRQSLGQGLEFLIYFQGNSAPDKSGLPSDRFSAERTGGSVSTLTIQRTQQEDSAVYLCASSLGHTDTQYFGPGTRLTVL.

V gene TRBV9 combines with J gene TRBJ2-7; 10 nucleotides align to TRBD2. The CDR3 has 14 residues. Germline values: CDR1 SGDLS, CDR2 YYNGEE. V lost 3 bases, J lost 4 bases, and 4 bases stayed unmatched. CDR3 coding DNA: TGTGCCAGCAGCGAGGGAGCGGGGGGGTACGAGCAGTACTTC. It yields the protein CASSEGAGGYEQYF.

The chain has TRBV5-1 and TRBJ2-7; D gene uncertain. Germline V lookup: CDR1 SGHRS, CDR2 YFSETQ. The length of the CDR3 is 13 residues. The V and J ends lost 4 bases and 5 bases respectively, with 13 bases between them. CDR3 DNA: TGCGCCAGCAGCCCGGAATGGGTTAACGAGCAGTACTTC. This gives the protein CASSPEWVNEQYF.

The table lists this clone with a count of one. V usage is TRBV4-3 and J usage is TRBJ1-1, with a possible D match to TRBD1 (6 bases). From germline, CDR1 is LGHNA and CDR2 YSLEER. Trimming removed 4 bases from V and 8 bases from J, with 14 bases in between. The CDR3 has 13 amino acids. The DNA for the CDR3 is TGCGCCAGCAGCCGCGTCTGGGGGGCAGAAGCTTTCTTT. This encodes CASSRVWGAEAFF.

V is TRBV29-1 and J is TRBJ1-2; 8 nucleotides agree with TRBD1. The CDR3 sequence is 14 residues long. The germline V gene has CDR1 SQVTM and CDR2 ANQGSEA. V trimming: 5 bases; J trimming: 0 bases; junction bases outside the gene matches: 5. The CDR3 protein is CSVKPTGANYGYTF. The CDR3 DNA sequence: TGCAGCGTTAAACCGACAGGGGCTAACTATGGCTACACCTTC.

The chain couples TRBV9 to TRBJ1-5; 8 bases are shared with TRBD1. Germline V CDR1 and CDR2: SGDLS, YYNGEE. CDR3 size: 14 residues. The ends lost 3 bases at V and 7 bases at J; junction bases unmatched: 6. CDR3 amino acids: CASSAGQGRQPQHF. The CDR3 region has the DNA TGTGCCAGCAGCGCCGGACAGGGACGACAGCCCCAGCATTTT.

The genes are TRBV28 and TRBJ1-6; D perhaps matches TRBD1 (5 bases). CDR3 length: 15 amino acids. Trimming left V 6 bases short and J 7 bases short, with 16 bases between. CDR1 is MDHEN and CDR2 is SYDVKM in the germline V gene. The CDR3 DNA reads TGTGCCAGCAGCCAGCCGGGACCCCCAAATTCACCCCTCCACTTT. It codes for CASSQPGPPNSPLHF.

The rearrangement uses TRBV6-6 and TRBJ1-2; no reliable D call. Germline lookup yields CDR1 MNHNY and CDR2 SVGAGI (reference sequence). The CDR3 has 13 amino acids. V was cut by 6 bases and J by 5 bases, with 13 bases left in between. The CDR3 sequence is CASRAADTYGYTF. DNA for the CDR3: TGTGCCAGCAGGGCCGCAGACACTTATGGCTACACCTTC.

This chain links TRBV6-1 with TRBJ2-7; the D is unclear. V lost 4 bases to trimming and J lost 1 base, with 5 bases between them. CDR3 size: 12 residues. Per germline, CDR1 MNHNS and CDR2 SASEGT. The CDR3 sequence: CASSGWSYEQYF. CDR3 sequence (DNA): TGTGCCAGCAGTGGTTGGTCCTACGAGCAGTACTTC.

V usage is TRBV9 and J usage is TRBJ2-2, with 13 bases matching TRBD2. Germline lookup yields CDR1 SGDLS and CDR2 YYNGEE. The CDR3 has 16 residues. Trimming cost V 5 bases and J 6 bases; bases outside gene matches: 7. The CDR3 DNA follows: TGTGCCAGCAGTGGCTGGACTAGCGGGAGATCCGGGGAGCTGTTTTTT. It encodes CASSGWTSGRSGELFF.

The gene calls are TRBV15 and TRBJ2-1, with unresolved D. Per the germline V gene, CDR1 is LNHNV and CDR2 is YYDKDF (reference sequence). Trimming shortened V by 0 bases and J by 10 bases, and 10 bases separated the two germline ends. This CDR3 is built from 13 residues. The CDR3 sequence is CATSRDLGFEQFF. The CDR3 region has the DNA TGTGCCACCAGCAGAGATTTGGGGTTCGAGCAGTTCTTC.